The table lists the clone carrying this T cell receptor beta chain with a few counts. V shed 5 bases and J shed 2 bases, with 16 bases lying between them. Germline-derived CDR1 and CDR2 are MGHDK and SYGVNS. This CDR3 is built from 15 residues. Combining a sample-barcoded 5' primer with a J-beta primer mix, a second PCR ran for about 7 to 12 cycles. Each CDR3 protein is one row after TCRdb ran MiXCR on the 5' RACE reads. The table includes some 930,000 distinct CDR3 sequences, almost 30% detected once. This entry comes from a study of blood T cells in healthy people across ages. The study recruited healthy Caucasian donors from Russia who were aged about 6 to 90. These data were also reused for a study on T cells of mothers and their children. According to that study: All extracted RNA went into cDNA synthesis, approximately 1.4 ug per 15 ul.

The V and J genes are TRBV25-1 and TRBJ2-7, with a possible D match to TRBD2 (6 bases). The sequence was collected from a woman between 40 and 50 years old in good health. The sample taken for sequencing was blood. This CDR3 is CASSRSGSSAYEQYF. The DNA of the CDR3 is TGTGCCAGCAGTCGCTCCGGGAGTTCGGCCTACGAGCAGTACTTC.